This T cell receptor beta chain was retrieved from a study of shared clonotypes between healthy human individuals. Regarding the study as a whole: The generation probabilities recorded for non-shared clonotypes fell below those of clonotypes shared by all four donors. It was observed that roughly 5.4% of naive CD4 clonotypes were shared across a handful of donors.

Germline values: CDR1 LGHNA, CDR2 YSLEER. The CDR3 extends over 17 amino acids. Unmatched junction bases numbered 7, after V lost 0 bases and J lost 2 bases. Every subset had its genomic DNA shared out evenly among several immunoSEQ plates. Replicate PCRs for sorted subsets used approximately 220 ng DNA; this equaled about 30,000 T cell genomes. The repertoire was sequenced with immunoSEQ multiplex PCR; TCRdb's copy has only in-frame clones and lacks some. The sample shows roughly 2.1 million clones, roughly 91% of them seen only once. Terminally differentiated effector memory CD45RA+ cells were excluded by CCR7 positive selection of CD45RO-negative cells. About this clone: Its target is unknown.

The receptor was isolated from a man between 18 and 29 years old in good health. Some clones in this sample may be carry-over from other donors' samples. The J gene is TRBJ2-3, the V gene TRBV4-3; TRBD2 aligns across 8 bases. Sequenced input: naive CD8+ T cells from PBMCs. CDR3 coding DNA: TGCGCCAGCAGCCAAGAGGGGGCTAGCGGGTACACAGATACGCAGTATTTT. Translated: CASSQEGASGYTDTQYF.